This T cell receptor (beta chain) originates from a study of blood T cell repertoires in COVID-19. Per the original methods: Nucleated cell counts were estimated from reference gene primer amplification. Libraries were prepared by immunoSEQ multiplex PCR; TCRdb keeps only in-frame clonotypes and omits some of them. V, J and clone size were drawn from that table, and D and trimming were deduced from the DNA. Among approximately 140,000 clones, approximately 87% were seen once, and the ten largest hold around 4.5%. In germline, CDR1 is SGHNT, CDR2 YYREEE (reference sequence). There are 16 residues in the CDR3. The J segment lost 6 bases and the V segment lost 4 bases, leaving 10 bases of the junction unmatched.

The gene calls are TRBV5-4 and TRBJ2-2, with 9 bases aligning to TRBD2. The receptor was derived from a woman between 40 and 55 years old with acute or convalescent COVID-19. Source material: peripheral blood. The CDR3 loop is CASSQGGGGAPGELFF. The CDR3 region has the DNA TGTGCCAGCAGCCAAGGTGGCGGGGGGGCTCCCGGGGAGCTGTTTTTT.